The 9 T cell receptor beta chains in this list originate from one sample, sequenced in a study of cytomegalovirus exposure and HLA in healthy donors. With 60 Vbeta and 13 Jbeta primers, the PCR was carried out. Profiling relied on immunoSEQ multiplex PCR, and the TCRdb table lists in-frame clones only, not all of them. The sample carries some 120,000 clones, around 84% recorded once. Sequencing was performed on PBMCs. These receptors all stem from a young man in good health and CMV-seronegative.

In this sample, this clone turned up a few times. CDR3 amino acids: CASSEETGSLNSPLHF. The CDR3 DNA sequence: TGTGCCAGCAGTGAAGAGACAGGCAGCCTAAATTCACCCCTCCACTTT. This chain links TRBV2 with TRBJ1-6; D possibly corresponds to TRBD1 (6 bases). The CDR3 is 16 residues long. V lost 1 base and J lost 7, with 14 bases in between. Germline V gene sequence: CDR1 SNHLY, CDR2 FYNNEI.

The genes are TRBV11-2 and TRBJ2-7; D not certain. V was pared by 3 bases and J by 3 bases, with 12 bases between. The CDR3 spans 14 residues. Germline V gene lookup returns CDR1 SGHAT and CDR2 FQNNGV. CDR3 region: CASSLGNPSYEQYF. CDR3 nucleotide sequence: TGTGCCAGCAGCTTGGGTAACCCTAGCTACGAGCAGTACTTC.

The chain joins TRBV10-3 to TRBJ1-6, with 10 bases lining up with TRBD1. After removal of 3 bases from V and 8 bases from J, the junction contained 7 bases not matched to a gene. This CDR3 spans 16 amino acids. CDR1 is ENHRY and CDR2 is SYGVKD in the germline V gene. CDR3 loop: CAISDPRQGADSPLHF. The CDR3 nucleotides are TGTGCCATCAGTGACCCAAGACAGGGGGCTGATTCACCCCTCCACTTT.

The V call is TRBV7-9, the J call TRBJ1-1; D call uncertain. V was pared by 1 base and J by 1 base, with 7 bases between. Germline assignment: CDR1 SEHNR and CDR2 FQNEAQ (reference sequence). This CDR3 contains 14 residues. CDR3 nucleotide sequence: TGTGCCAGCAGCTTAGTGGCGGGGAACACTGAAGCTTTCTTT. Its protein product is CASSLVAGNTEAFF.

V and J are TRBV5-1 and TRBJ1-3, with 9 bases that match TRBD1. Losses at the gene ends were 3 bases for V and 0 bases for J; bases not matched to a gene: 10. The V gene's germline CDR1 is SGHRS and CDR2 YFSETQ. This CDR3 spans 18 amino acids. For the CDR3, the DNA is TGCGCCAGCAGCTCGCTCCCTACAGGGGGCTACTCTGGAAACACCATATATTTT. As protein: CASSSLPTGGYSGNTIYF. Complete variable domain (other parts from reference TRBV5-1 and TRBJ1-3): KAGVTQTPRYLIKTRGQQVTLSCSPISGHRSVSWYQQTPGQGLQFLFEYFSETQRNKGNFPGRFSGRQFSNSRSEMNVSTLELGDSALYLCASSSLPTGGYSGNTIYFGEGSWLTVV.

V and J are TRBV9 and TRBJ2-1, with 8 positions matching TRBD1. The V gene end was trimmed by 4 bases and the J gene end by 15 bases; junction bases not matched to a gene: 9. CDR3 size: 12 residues. The germline CDR1 and CDR2 sequences are SGDLS and YYNGEE. DNA of the CDR3: TGTGCCAGCAGCTTGGGACAGGAAAAGCCGTTCTTC. The encoded protein is CASSLGQEKPFF.

The genes are TRBV7-2 and TRBJ1-2, with a tentative D call TRBD1 (5 bases). V was trimmed by 3 bases and J by 2 bases, leaving 7 bases between them. CDR3 size: 13 residues. From germline, CDR1 is SGHTA and CDR2 FQGNSA. In DNA, the CDR3 is TGTGCCAGCAGCTTGACAGCGAACTATGGCTACACCTTC. This gives the protein CASSLTANYGYTF. The complete variable domain, with remaining parts taken from reference TRBV7-2 and TRBJ1-2, reads GAGVSQSPSNKVTEKGKDVELRCDPISGHTALYWYRQSLGQGLEFLIYFQGNSAPDKSGLPSDRFSAERTGGSVSTLTIQRTQQEDSAVYLCASSLTANYGYTFGSGTRLTVV.

V is TRBV6-5 and J is TRBJ1-6; 7 nucleotides match TRBD1. V shed 8 bases, J shed 4 bases, and the junction held 5 bases outside the gene matches. The germline CDR1 and CDR2 sequences are MNHEY and SVGAGI. The CDR3 length is 14 residues. The CDR3: CASGRDSYNSPLHF. The CDR3 nucleotides read TGTGCCAGCGGCAGGGACAGTTATAATTCACCCCTCCACTTT.

Details on this clone: This same CDR3 is encoded by further DNA sequences in the sample. For the CDR3, the DNA is TGTGCCAGCAGTTTATCAGGGGGCACTGAAGCTTTCTTT. This translates into CASSLSGGTEAFF. The chain joins TRBV27 to TRBJ1-1; D may be TRBD1 (6 bases). This CDR3 region has 13 residues. The germline V gene has CDR1 MNHEY and CDR2 SMNVEV (reference sequence). V lost 0 bases and J lost 4, with 6 bases in between.